This T cell receptor (beta chain) was sequenced in a study of shared clonotypes between healthy human individuals. Terminally differentiated effector memory CD45RA+ cells were excluded by CCR7 positive selection of CD45RO-negative cells. Clones were sequenced by immunoSEQ multiplex PCR, and TCRdb holds only the in-frame ones, with some missing. Among roughly 570,000 clones listed, 95% to 98% were seen once. The specimen was naive CD8+ T cells sorted from blood. This TCR came from a young man in good health.

The CDR3 loop reads CASTPLGGEKLFF. The CDR3 region has the DNA TGTGCCAGCACCCCCCTTGGGGGGGAAAAACTGTTTTTT. The rearrangement joins TRBV27 to TRBJ1-4, with D possibly being TRBD1 (5 bases). Between the trimmed V and J ends, which lost 7 bases and 8 bases, there was a span of 14 bases. The CDR3 is 13 amino acids. The germline V gene encodes CDR1 MNHEY and CDR2 SMNVEV (reference sequence).